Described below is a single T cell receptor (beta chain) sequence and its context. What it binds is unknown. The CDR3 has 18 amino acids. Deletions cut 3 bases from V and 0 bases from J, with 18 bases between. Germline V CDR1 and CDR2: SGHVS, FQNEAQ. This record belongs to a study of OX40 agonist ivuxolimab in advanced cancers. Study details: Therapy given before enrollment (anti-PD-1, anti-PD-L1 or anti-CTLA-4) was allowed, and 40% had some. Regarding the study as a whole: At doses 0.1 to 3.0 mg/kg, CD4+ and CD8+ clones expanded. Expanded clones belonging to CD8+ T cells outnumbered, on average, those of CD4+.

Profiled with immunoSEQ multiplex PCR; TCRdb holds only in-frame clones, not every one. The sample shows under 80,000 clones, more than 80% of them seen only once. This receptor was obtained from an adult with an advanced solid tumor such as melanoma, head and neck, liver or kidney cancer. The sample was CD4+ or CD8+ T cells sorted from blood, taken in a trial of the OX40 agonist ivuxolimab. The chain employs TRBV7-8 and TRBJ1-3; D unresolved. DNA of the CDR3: TGTGCCAGCAGCTTCTCCAGTTTCACTATGACCTCTGGAAACACCATATATTTT. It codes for CASSFSSFTMTSGNTIYF.